These 18 T cell receptor beta chains were all obtained from the same sample, sequenced in a study of cytomegalovirus exposure and HLA in healthy donors. The PCR employed 60 Vbeta primers together with 13 Jbeta primers. Repertoires were generated with immunoSEQ multiplex PCR, while TCRdb's copy carries only in-frame clones and drops some. The data show about 190,000 clones, 81% seen once. The material sequenced was PBMCs. Source of these receptors: a man aged 18 to 29 in good health and CMV-seronegative.

The chain links TRBV28 to TRBJ1-1, with unresolved D. V lost 5 bases and J lost 1, with 14 bases in between. This CDR3 comprises 15 residues. In germline, CDR1 is MDHEN, CDR2 SYDVKM. CDR3 amino acids: CASSPRSPGNTEAFF. In DNA, the CDR3 is TGTGCCAGCAGTCCACGGTCGCCCGGGAACACTGAAGCTTTCTTT.

The CDR3 loop is CASTRGLALEQFF. The CDR3 bases are TGTGCCAGCACGAGGGGGCTAGCCCTTGAGCAGTTCTTC. The chain joins TRBV2 to TRBJ2-1, with 7 bases matching TRBD1. The CDR3 is 13 residues long. Losses at the gene ends were 7 bases for V and 9 bases for J; bases not matched to a gene: 9. Germline V gene sequence: CDR1 SNHLY, CDR2 FYNNEI.

The chain combines TRBV7-2 with TRBJ1-5, with D maybe TRBD1 (6 bases). Germline CDR1 and CDR2: SGHTA and FQGNSA. Trimming pared 5 bases from V and 0 bases from J, leaving 11 bases between. The CDR3 is 15 amino acids. CDR3 bases: TGTGCCAGCAGCCCGAGGACAGATAGCAATCAGCCCCAGCATTTT. Its protein product is CASSPRTDSNQPQHF.

This chain uses TRBV2 with TRBJ2-5; tentative D call: TRBD2 (5 bases). The J call may be mistaken, given a closer DNA end match to TRBJ2-7. This CDR3 is 14 amino acids long. Germline assignment: CDR1 SNHLY and CDR2 FYNNEI. CDR3 sequence (DNA): TGTGCCAGCAGTGAGGGTTCGGAGGTCTACGAGCAGTACTTC. Translated, it gives CASSEGSEVYEQYF.

This chain joins TRBV30 and TRBJ1-3, with a possible D match to TRBD1 (6 bases). With 2 bases removed from V and 0 bases from J, the gap between germline ends came to 20 bases. The CDR3 has 18 amino acids. The germline V gene encodes CDR1 GTSNPN and CDR2 SVGIG (reference sequence). As DNA, the CDR3 is TGTGCCTGGAGTACCGGGGGGCTTGTCGCACCCTCTGGAAACACCATATATTTT. Residues: CAWSTGGLVAPSGNTIYF. Full variable domain (remainder filled in from reference TRBV30 and TRBJ1-3): SQTIHQWPATLVQPVGSPLSLECTVEGTSNPNLYWYRQAAGRGLQLLFYSVGIGQISSEVPQNLSASRPQDRQFILSSKKLLLSDSGFYLCAWSTGGLVAPSGNTIYFGEGSWLTVV.

V is TRBV27 and J is TRBJ1-6; D gene unclear. The ends were cut back, 7 bases at V and 6 bases at J, with 16 bases in the middle. The CDR3 runs 15 residues. Germline CDR1 reads MNHEY; CDR2 reads SMNVEV (reference sequence). CDR3 protein: CASTPSAEPNSPLHF. The CDR3 DNA reads as TGTGCCAGCACGCCCTCCGCGGAACCTAATTCACCCCTCCACTTT.

V is TRBV21-1 and J is TRBJ2-7; the listed D gene, TRBD1, was not tested against the DNA. TRBV21-1 is designated a pseudogene. This CDR3 is 14 amino acids long. The DNA for the CDR3 is TGTGCCAGCAGCAATGAACACAGGGCCTACGAGCAGTACTTC. Protein sequence: CASSNEHRAYEQYF.

The rearrangement links TRBV4-3 to TRBJ2-3, with 8 bases fitting TRBD2. The trim removed 4 bases at V and 0 bases at J, leaving 9 bases unmatched. CDR3 size: 17 residues. Germline lookup yields CDR1 LGHNA and CDR2 YSLEER. Here the CDR3 reads CASSRITSGASTDTQYF. The CDR3 DNA reads as TGCGCCAGCAGCCGGATCACTAGCGGTGCTAGCACAGATACGCAGTATTTT.

This chain connects TRBV10-3 to TRBJ2-1; 10 positions agree with TRBD2. The CDR3 runs 13 residues. CDR1 ENHRY and CDR2 SYGVKD come from the germline V gene. Trimming cost V 9 bases and J 4 bases; bases outside gene matches: 3. CDR3 sequence (DNA): TGTGCCATGGGGACTAGCGTATACAATGAGCAGTTCTTC. The encoded protein is CAMGTSVYNEQFF.

This chain joins TRBV7-8 and TRBJ2-6, with a weak D call TRBD2 (5 bases). Deletions cut 7 bases from V and 0 bases from J, with 22 bases between. This CDR3 has 19 amino acids. Germline V gene data show CDR1 as SGHVS and CDR2 as FQNEAQ. CDR3 sequence (DNA): TGTGCCAGCACTACCAACGGACTGTTACCTTCCTCTGGGGCCAACGTCCTGACTTTC. Its translation is CASTTNGLLPSSGANVLTF.

This chain uses TRBV15 with TRBJ1-1, with D uncertain. Trimming cost V 2 bases and J 4 bases, with 14 bases left between them. The CDR3 spans 15 residues. Germline V gives CDR1 LNHNV, CDR2 YYDKDF (reference sequence). CDR3 region: CATSRRGMPVTEAFF. Written as DNA, the CDR3 is TGTGCCACCAGCAGACGGGGTATGCCGGTCACTGAAGCTTTCTTT.

The CDR3 here is CSGGLAGGETQYF. As DNA, the CDR3 is TGCAGCGGAGGACTAGCGGGGGGTGAGACCCAGTACTTC. This chain links TRBV29-1 with TRBJ2-5, with 14 bases aligning to TRBD2. Germline assignment: CDR1 SQVTM and CDR2 ANQGSEA. The CDR3 is 13 amino acids. With V trimmed by 7 bases and J by 5 bases, 3 bases remained unmatched.

The CDR3 nucleotides are TGCCGCTACGCGAACACCGGGGAGCTGTTTTTT. It codes for CRYANTGELFF. The chain employs TRBV29-1 and TRBJ2-2; D gene uncertain. CDR3 size: 11 residues. Looked up from germline, CDR1 is SQVTM and CDR2 is ANQGSEA.

The genes are TRBV7-3 and TRBJ2-5; D perhaps matches TRBD2 (7 bases). Between the trimmed V and J ends, which lost 1 base and 5 bases, there was a span of 17 bases. CDR3 size: 16 residues. Per the germline V gene, CDR1 is SGHTA and CDR2 is FQGTGA. The CDR3 coding sequence is TGTGCCAGCAGCTTAAGAGGGGGAGGGCGCTACGAGACCCAGTACTTC. Translation gives CASSLRGGGRYETQYF.

The rearrangement links TRBV7-2 to TRBJ2-1; 8 nucleotides match TRBD2. The CDR3 runs to 16 residues. V lost 1 base, J lost 0 bases, and 2 bases stayed unmatched. Germline-derived CDR1 and CDR2 are SGHTA and FQGNSA. The CDR3 DNA is TGTGCCAGCAGCTTAGTGGGGACTAGCTCCTACAATGAGCAGTTCTTC. As protein: CASSLVGTSSYNEQFF.

This sequence joins TRBV7-9 and TRBJ2-7; TRBD2 matches 14 bases. Germline-derived CDR1 and CDR2 are SEHNR and FQNEAQ (reference sequence). This CDR3 is 16 amino acids long. J was trimmed by 1 base and V by 8 bases; bases with no gene match: 7. The CDR3 sequence: CASGTSGGQTSYEQYF. The CDR3 bases are TGTGCCAGCGGGACTAGCGGGGGTCAAACGTCCTACGAGCAGTACTTC.

This chain uses TRBV29-1 with TRBJ1-1; D might be TRBD1 (6 bases). Germline-derived CDR1 and CDR2 are SQVTM and ANQGSEA. Trimming took 1 base from V and 2 from J, leaving 20 bases between them. The CDR3 extends over 17 amino acids. CDR3 in DNA: TGCAGCGTTGAAGTGAGGGGTGGCGGCAGGGGTAACACTGAAGCTTTCTTT. Amino acid sequence: CSVEVRGGGRGNTEAFF.

The chain couples TRBV28 to TRBJ2-5; perhaps TRBD1 as D (6 bases). The CDR3 is made up of 15 amino acids. CDR1 and CDR2 from the germline V gene are MDHEN and SYDVKM. The V end was cut by 5 bases, the J end by 10 bases, with 23 bases between. DNA of the CDR3: TGTGCCAGCAGTCCGATTCTACAGGGCTCACGGGACCAGTACTTC. It is translated as CASSPILQGSRDQYF.